The following is a T cell receptor (beta chain) sequence with its context. These data are taken from a study of blood T cell repertoires in COVID-19. Study-wide background: Material from acute and convalescent COVID-19 was sourced from the United States, Italy and Spain. Sample material is recorded as cDNA or gDNA derived from T cells, B-cell-depleted T cells, or PBMCs.

In the original analysis: By means of reference gene primer amplification, nucleated cell counts were estimated. Generated by immunoSEQ multiplex PCR, the TCRdb table keeps only in-frame clones and is missing some. That table gives V, J and clone size, and the DNA gave D and trimming. Here the sample spans over 80,000 clones, 89% being singletons. V shed 2 bases, J shed 7 bases, and the junction held 7 bases outside the gene matches. This CDR3 contains 15 residues. The germline V gene has CDR1 SEHNR and CDR2 FQNEAQ (reference sequence). This chain uses TRBV7-9 with TRBJ1-4, with TRBD1 identical over 7 bases. This TCR derives from a man in his fifties with acute or convalescent COVID-19. The source material was peripheral blood. The CDR3 protein is CASSLQDRQSEKLFF. In nucleotides, the CDR3 is TGTGCCAGCAGCTTACAGGACAGGCAGAGTGAAAAACTGTTTTTT.